This T cell receptor beta chain was identified during a study of cytomegalovirus exposure and HLA in healthy donors. The study's findings and limits: CMV serostatus was the sole immune exposure data available.

V lost 5 bases, J lost 5 bases, and 14 bases lay in between. Looked up from germline, CDR1 is SGHRS and CDR2 is YFSETQ. The CDR3 has 13 amino acids. The study ran its PCR with 60 Vbeta and 13 Jbeta primers. Sequenced by immunoSEQ multiplex PCR; TCRdb stores in-frame clones only, minus some. Of roughly 100,000 clones listed, 78% are singletons. In its sample, this clone was seen once. What it binds is unknown. The sample comprised PBMCs. This TCR was recovered from a man younger than 40 in good health and CMV-seronegative. The chain combines TRBV5-1 with TRBJ2-7; unclear D gene. The CDR3 DNA follows: TGCGCCAGCAGTATGGGCAGCTTTAACGAGCAGTACTTC. This codes for CASSMGSFNEQYF.